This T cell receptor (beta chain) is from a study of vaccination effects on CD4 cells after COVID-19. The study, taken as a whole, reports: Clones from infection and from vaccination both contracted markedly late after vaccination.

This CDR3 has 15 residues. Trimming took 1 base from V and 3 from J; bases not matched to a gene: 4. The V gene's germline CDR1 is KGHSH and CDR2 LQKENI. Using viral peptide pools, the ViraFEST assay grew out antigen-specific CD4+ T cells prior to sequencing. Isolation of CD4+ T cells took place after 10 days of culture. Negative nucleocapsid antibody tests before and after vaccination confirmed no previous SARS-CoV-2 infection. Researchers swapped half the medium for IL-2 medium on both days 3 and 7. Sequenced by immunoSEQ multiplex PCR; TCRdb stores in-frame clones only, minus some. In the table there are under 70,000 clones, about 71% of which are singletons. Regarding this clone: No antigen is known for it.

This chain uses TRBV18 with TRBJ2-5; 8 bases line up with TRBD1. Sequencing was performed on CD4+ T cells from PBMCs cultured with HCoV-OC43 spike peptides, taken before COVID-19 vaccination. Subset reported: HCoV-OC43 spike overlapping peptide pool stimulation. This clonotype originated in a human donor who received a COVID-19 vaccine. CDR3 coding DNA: TGTGCCAGCTCACCACGAGTGACAGGGGAAGAGACCCAGTACTTC. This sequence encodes CASSPRVTGEETQYF.